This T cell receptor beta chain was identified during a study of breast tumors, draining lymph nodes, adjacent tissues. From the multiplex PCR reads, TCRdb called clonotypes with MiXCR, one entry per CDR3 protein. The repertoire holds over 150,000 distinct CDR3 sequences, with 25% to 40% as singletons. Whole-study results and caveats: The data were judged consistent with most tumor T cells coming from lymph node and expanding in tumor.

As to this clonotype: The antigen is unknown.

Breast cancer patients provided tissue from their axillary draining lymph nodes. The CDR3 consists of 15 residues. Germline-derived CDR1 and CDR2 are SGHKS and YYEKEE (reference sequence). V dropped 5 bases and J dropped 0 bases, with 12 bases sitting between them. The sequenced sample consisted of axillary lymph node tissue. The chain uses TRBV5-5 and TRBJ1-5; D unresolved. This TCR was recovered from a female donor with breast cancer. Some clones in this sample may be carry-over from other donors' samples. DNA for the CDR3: TGTGCCAGCAGTGCGTCAGAGCATAGCAATCAGCCCCAGCATTTT. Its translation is CASSASEHSNQPQHF.